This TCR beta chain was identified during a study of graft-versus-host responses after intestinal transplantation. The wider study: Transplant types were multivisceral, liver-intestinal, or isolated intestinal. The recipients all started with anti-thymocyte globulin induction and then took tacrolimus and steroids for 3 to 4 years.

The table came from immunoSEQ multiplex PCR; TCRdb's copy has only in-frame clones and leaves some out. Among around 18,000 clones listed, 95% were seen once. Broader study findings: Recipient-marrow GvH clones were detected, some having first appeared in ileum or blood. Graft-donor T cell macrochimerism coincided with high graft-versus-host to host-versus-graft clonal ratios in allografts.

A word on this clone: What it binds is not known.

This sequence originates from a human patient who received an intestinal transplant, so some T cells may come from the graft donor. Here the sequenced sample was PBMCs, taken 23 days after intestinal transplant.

The CDR3 coding sequence is TGCGCCAGCAGCTCAGGGGGCCCGCAGTACTTC. It translates to CASSSGGPQYF. The V gene is TRBV5-1, the J gene TRBJ2-7; 8 nucleotides align to TRBD1. This CDR3 spans 11 amino acids. The J segment lost 9 bases and the V segment lost 3 bases, leaving 2 bases of the junction unmatched. Germline CDR1 is SGHRS and CDR2 is YFSETQ.